This T cell receptor beta chain was obtained from a study of blood T cells in healthy people across ages. The study's findings and limits: A roughly linear fall in TCR beta diversity per million T cells was seen with increasing age. Naive CD4+ cell counts and diversity both ran higher in long-lived than in aged donors.

Trimming removed 0 bases from V and 7 bases from J, with 6 bases in between. This CDR3 is 12 amino acids long. Germline V lookup: CDR1 KGHSH, CDR2 LQKENI. This clonotype was seen only a few times. Its target is unknown. Primed by a sample-barcoded 5' primer and a J-beta primer mix, a second PCR proceeded for roughly 6 to 12 cycles. Each of the samples gave a minimum of 2.5 million paired-end reads that contained CDR3. TCRdb reprocessed the 5' RACE reads via MiXCR and lists one record per CDR3 protein. The table shows some 290,000 distinct CDR3 sequences, with roughly 26% occurring only once. Total RNA was extracted at no less than 6 micrograms per sample.

V usage is TRBV18 and J usage is TRBJ1-2, with TRBD1 as a possible D gene (5 bases). The TCR sequence derives from a woman aged 65 to 85 in good health. Material for sequencing was blood. Written as DNA, the CDR3 is TGTGCCAGCTCACCACCGGGGGGTGGCTACACCTTC. Translated, it gives CASSPPGGGYTF.